The clone carrying this TCR beta chain was counted between two and nine times. This entry belongs to a study of blood T cells in healthy people across ages. With a J-beta primer mix and a sample-barcoded 5' primer, a second PCR ran 7 to 11 cycles. Each CDR3 protein gets one entry after TCRdb re-called the 5' RACE reads with MiXCR. The top ten clones hold 8.5% to 9.5% of a sample with 500,000 to 550,000 distinct CDR3 sequences, approximately 25% of them seen once. A further study also used this sample, focusing on T cells of mothers and their children. As reported in that work: The donor cohort consisted of a few healthy Caucasian mothers and their six children. Every mother supplied over 8 million TCR beta CDR3 reads and every child around 3 million. A slight, non-significant increase in overlap was found for related mother-child pairs relative to unrelated pairs.

The source is a boy between 5 and 17 years old in good health. The sequenced material came from blood.

This chain's CDR3 is CASSFAPPGQGEFF. CDR3 coding DNA: TGTGCCAGCAGTTTTGCACCTCCGGGACAGGGAGAGTTCTTC. The rearrangement links TRBV6-2 or TRBV6-3 to TRBJ2-1; 9 bases map to TRBD1. V lost 4 bases, J lost 14 bases, and 12 bases stayed unmatched. Germline-derived CDR1 and CDR2 are MNHEY and SVGEGT. The CDR3 has 14 amino acids.